The 10 T cell receptor beta chains given below trace back to one sample, sequenced in a study of sequential checkpoint blockade in melanoma. Only in-frame clones appear in the TCRdb table, and some are missing; sequencing was by immunoSEQ multiplex PCR. The data show fewer than 2,000 clones, with over 20% seen just once and 8% held by the top ten. Treatment denoted: randomized to nivolumab then ipilimumab (arm A) or the reverse (arm B). Sequences were derived from tumor tissue (inferred from file names), sampled from a patient given nivolumab and ipilimumab in sequence. The receptor source for this set is a human donor with melanoma.

This clone was picked up a small number of times. One end of the junction varies from germline; a read error may be responsible. The genes are TRBV6-8 and TRBJ1-2; D is possibly TRBD1 (6 bases). This CDR3 has 16 residues. The germline V gene encodes CDR1 MNHGY and CDR2 SAAAGT. The CDR3 sequence is CASSDSTGAGAYGYTF. CDR3 in DNA: TGTGCCAGCAGTGACTCGACTGGGGCGGGGGCGTATGGCTACACCTTC.

The gene calls are TRBV6-8 and TRBJ2-1; D possibly matches TRBD1 or TRBD2 (7 bases each). V lost 8 bases to trimming and J lost 4 bases, with 24 bases between them. This CDR3 contains 17 residues. Germline values: CDR1 MNHGY, CDR2 SAAAGT. The CDR3 protein is CASYKGASGRLYNEQFF. CDR3 in DNA: TGTGCCAGCTACAAGGGGGCTAGCGGTCGGCTATACAATGAGCAGTTCTTC.

The sample holds a few counts of this clone. The rearrangement joins TRBV6-8 to TRBJ2-2; D may match TRBD1 or TRBD2 (6 bases each). The germline V gene encodes CDR1 MNHGY and CDR2 SAAAGT. CDR3 length: 15 residues. V was cut by 6 bases and J by 4 bases, with 15 bases left in between. The CDR3 DNA reads as TGTGCCAGCAGCCCGGAGGGGGGCCCCACCGGGGAGCTGTTTTTT. Encoded protein: CASSPEGGPTGELFF.

The gene calls are TRBV15 and TRBJ1-2; 8 positions agree with TRBD1. Germline assignment: CDR1 LNHNV and CDR2 YYDKDF (reference sequence). Losses at the gene ends were 1 base for V and 2 bases for J; bases not matched to a gene: 6. The CDR3 loop spans 16 amino acids. The CDR3 spells CATSRGKTGANYGYTF. Written as DNA, the CDR3 is TGTGCCACCAGCAGAGGCAAGACAGGGGCCAACTATGGCTACACCTTC.

This clone is medium-sized in the sample. This chain joins TRBV11-3 and TRBJ1-1; D perhaps matches TRBD1 (6 bases). This CDR3 has 16 residues. Trimming shortened V by 5 bases and J by 0 bases, and 16 bases separated the two germline ends. Germline CDR1 and CDR2: SGHNT and YENEEA. In nucleotides, the CDR3 is TGTGCCAGCAGCAATAACAGGGAGACTCTGAACACTGAAGCTTTCTTT. Translation gives CASSNNRETLNTEAFF.

This sequence joins TRBV4-1 and TRBJ2-7; D gene ambiguous. Germline-derived CDR1 and CDR2 are MGHRA and YSYEKL. Between the trimmed V and J ends, which lost 0 bases and 3 bases, there was a span of 9 bases. The CDR3 is 14 amino acids. The CDR3 sequence is CASSQEESNYEQYF. CDR3 in DNA: TGCGCCAGCAGCCAAGAAGAATCTAACTACGAGCAGTACTTC.

The chain combines TRBV6-8 with TRBJ2-2; D is ambiguous. This CDR3 is built from 12 residues. CDR1 is MNHGY, CDR2 SAAAGT, per germline. With 0 bases removed from V and 5 bases from J, the gap between germline ends came to 1 base. The CDR3 loop reads CASSYSTGELFF. The CDR3 DNA is TGTGCCAGCAGTTACTCGACCGGGGAGCTGTTTTTT.

The genes are TRBV6-8 and TRBJ1-2; TRBD1 might be the D (5 bases). CDR1 MNHGY and CDR2 SAAAGT come from the germline V gene. This CDR3 spans 13 amino acids. V lost 0 bases and J 8 bases, leaving 10 bases between the germline ends. CDR3 residues: CASSYSKGLGYTF. CDR3 coding DNA: TGTGCCAGCAGTTACTCGAAGGGGTTAGGCTACACCTTC.

This clone was counted between two and nine times. The chain recombines TRBV19 with TRBJ1-1; 7 bases agree with TRBD1. The length of the CDR3 is 16 residues. Germline V lookup: CDR1 LNHDA, CDR2 SQIVND (reference sequence). Trimming cost V 1 base and J 5 bases; bases outside gene matches: 10. DNA for the CDR3: TGTGCCAGTAGTATAGGACAGGGATCGCGTTGGACTGAAGCTTTCTTT. Translating it yields CASSIGQGSRWTEAFF.

The chain has TRBV19 and TRBJ2-2, with 8 bases lining up with TRBD2. CDR1 is LNHDA and CDR2 is SQIVND in the germline V gene (reference sequence). The CDR3 loop spans 14 amino acids. V was pared by 6 bases and J by 2 bases, with 2 bases of the junction left unmatched. CDR3 sequence: CASRTSGNTGELFF. In DNA, the CDR3 is TGTGCCAGTAGAACTAGCGGAAACACCGGGGAGCTGTTTTTT.